The source of this T cell receptor (beta chain) is a study of T-cell memory formation after mild COVID-19. Background on the study: TCR clusters largely stayed donor specific.

This clonotype appeared many times. Antigen specificity is unknown. In TCRdb, the 5' RACE reads were re-called with MiXCR into one record per CDR3 protein. The table has tens of thousands of distinct CDR3 sequences, about 13% seen once. This CDR3 has 13 amino acids. V was shortened by 0 bases and J by 5 bases, with 7 bases between the two germline ends. CDR1 MGHRA and CDR2 YSYEKL come from the germline V gene. Study findings and constraints: Some clones that responded turned up in pre-infection memory, which suggests that cross-reactive memory joined in. CD4/CD8 balance held among clones contracting day 15 to 85, and later expanders leaned CD4+. CM and EM subsets held most contracting CD4+ clones; EMRA held CD8+ ones.

This sequence was found in an adult woman who had mild COVID-19 (a few samples of this study predate the infection). Cell type and time point are not known. The V gene is TRBV4-1, the J gene TRBJ1-1; D is possibly TRBD1 (5 bases). The sample comprised PBMCs or a T cell subset sorted from them (not recorded which). The CDR3 spells CASSQEPGTEAFF. The DNA of the CDR3 is TGCGCCAGCAGCCAAGAGCCAGGGACTGAAGCTTTCTTT.